One sample yielded the 9 T cell receptor beta chains listed below, sequenced in a study of blood T cell repertoires in COVID-19. Sequencing used immunoSEQ multiplex PCR; TCRdb keeps in-frame clones, though not all of them. The profile shows some 280,000 clones, 86% of them singletons. The sequenced material came from peripheral blood. These receptors all stem from a woman in her 30s with active or convalescent COVID-19.

This chain joins TRBV5-8 and TRBJ1-5; D is unclear. CDR3 length: 15 residues. The V end was cut by 3 bases, the J end by 3 bases, with 13 bases between. The germline V gene has CDR1 SGHTS and CDR2 YDEGEE. The CDR3 nucleotides are TGTGCCAGCAGCTCAGGAGGGAACTTCAATCAGCCCCAGCATTTT. Its translation is CASSSGGNFNQPQHF. The full variable domain, in which reference TRBV5-8 and TRBJ1-5 provide the parts outside the CDR3, is EAGVTQSPTHLIKTRGQQATLRCSPISGHTSVYWYQQALGLGLQFLLWYDEGEERNRGNFPPRFSGRQFPNYSSELNVNALELEDSALYLCASSSGGNFNQPQHFGDGTRLSIL.

The V and J genes are TRBV7-8 and TRBJ1-6, with D unresolved. Germline CDR1 SGHVS, CDR2 FQNEAQ. Trimming removed 2 bases from V and 10 bases from J, with 15 bases in between. The CDR3 has 15 amino acids. Here the CDR3 DNA reads TGTGCCAGCAGCTTACGCGGGGAGGGAGGGTCACCCCTCCACTTT. It is translated as CASSLRGEGGSPLHF.

The chain recombines TRBV30 with TRBJ2-3; TRBD2 matches at 10 bases. This CDR3 has 17 amino acids. The junction had 10 bases not matched to a gene; V was cut back by 1 base and J by 3 bases. Germline values: CDR1 GTSNPN, CDR2 SVGIG (reference sequence). The CDR3 DNA follows: TGTGCCTGGAGTGAAATACTAGCGGGGTTTGTTACAGATACGCAGTATTTT. Translated, it gives CAWSEILAGFVTDTQYF.

CDR3 sequence: CASSARQGDDSPLHF. DNA for the CDR3: TGTGCCAGCAGCGCCAGACAGGGGGATGATTCACCCCTCCACTTT. The chain is built from TRBV9 and TRBJ1-6; TRBD1 agrees at 9 bases. The germline CDR1 and CDR2 sequences are SGDLS and YYNGEE. CDR3 length: 15 amino acids. The ends lost 3 bases at V and 8 bases at J; junction bases unmatched: 6.

CDR3 sequence: CASSPASLTGGDGYTF. CDR3 DNA sequence: TGTGCCAGCTCACCAGCTTCTCTGACAGGGGGCGATGGCTACACCTTC. The chain joins TRBV18 to TRBJ1-2, with 10 nucleotides matching TRBD1. CDR1 KGHSH and CDR2 LQKENI come from the germline V gene. The CDR3 length is 16 residues. V trimming: 2 bases; J trimming: 6 bases; junction bases outside the gene matches: 9.

The chain joins TRBV10-3 to TRBJ2-1; the match to TRBD2 covers 12 bases. The germline V gene has CDR1 ENHRY and CDR2 SYGVKD. The CDR3 is made up of 16 amino acids. V trimming: 4 bases; J trimming: 2 bases; junction bases outside the gene matches: 3. The CDR3 loop reads CAISGTSGGPYNEQFF. The CDR3 nucleotides read TGTGCCATCAGTGGAACTAGCGGGGGGCCCTACAATGAGCAGTTCTTC.

The chain employs TRBV27 and TRBJ1-2; 8 nucleotides line up with TRBD1. Germline V gene sequence: CDR1 MNHEY, CDR2 SMNVEV (reference sequence). The CDR3 totals 15 residues. V shed 5 bases, J shed 8 bases, and the junction held 13 bases outside the gene matches. The CDR3 bases are TGTGCCAGCAGTCCTTATGCAACAGGGGGGAGCGGCTACACCTTC. Its translation is CASSPYATGGSGYTF.

This clone appeared a single time. The V and J genes are TRBV24-1 and TRBJ1-1; D gene unclear. V lost 12 bases, J lost 10 bases, and 8 bases lay in between. The CDR3 sequence is 8 residues long. Germline CDR1 is KGHDR and CDR2 is SFDVKD. The CDR3 nucleotides are TGTGCCCCCCACGGAGCTTTCTTT. Translating gives CAPHGAFF.

The CDR3 spells CASSAAMNTEAFF. CDR3 coding DNA: TGTGCCAGCAGCGCCGCTATGAACACTGAAGCTTTCTTT. The rearrangement uses TRBV5-4 and TRBJ1-1; D unresolved. Germline-derived CDR1 and CDR2 are SGHNT and YYREEE (reference sequence). The CDR3 is 13 residues long. V lost 4 bases and J 0 bases, leaving 7 bases between the germline ends.